This T cell receptor beta chain was sequenced during a study of blood T cell repertoires in COVID-19 (dated by TCRdb to the early 2020s). Describing the broader study: Collaborator samples came from the United States, Italy and Spain and covered acute and convalescent phases of COVID-19. The material from the prospective study consisted of cDNA or gDNA derived from T cells, B-cell-depleted T cells, or PBMCs. Subjects who had been exposed to COVID-19, were actively infected with it, or had recovered from it provided the deeply sampled blood TCRbeta repertoires that made up the dataset. The repertoires were made available in a free public database intended to serve as a resource for research on the immune response to SARS-CoV-2. The samples were drawn from two sources: the first 160 participants of the ongoing ImmuneRACE study, and fewer than 1,500 subjects contributed by 6 global collaborators. Nearly every sample came with metadata listing a de-identified subject ID, COVID-19 status, age in years and sex. Where available, HLA class I and class II types were taken from metadata supplied by the sample provider and were not determined by assay-based typing.

In the case of this clone: Its antigen specificity is not known. Per-base qualities were not stored, and no clone one base away is much larger.

The germline V end is reduced by 3 bases and the J end by 2 bases; junction bases left unmatched: 10. The CDR3 runs 18 amino acids, cysteine and phenylalanine included. Only the CDR3 DNA stays, 54 bases, in frame from base 1. The CDR1 and CDR2 encoded by the germline V gene are KGHDR and SFDVKD. TCRbeta CDR3 regions were amplified from genomic DNA using the immunoSEQ Assay, a bias-controlled multiplex PCR. The study's own analysis went as follows. Within the assay, amplification of reference gene primers was used to estimate how many nucleated cells each sample contained. Sequence reads were collapsed and filtered to measure the absolute abundance of every unique TCRbeta CDR3 rearrangement. For each sample, productive Simpson clonality was calculated as the square root of Simpson's diversity index over productive rearrangements. The source is immuneACCESS, and TCRdb retained only in-frame sequences with V and J called. Part of the clones is not carried over; for the studies checked, unresolved V genes explain less than half of this, and the remainder is unexplained. V and J calls and clone size come straight from that table; D and trimming were deduced from the DNA. The sample contains 85,000 to 110,000 clones, 84% of them found a single time. 10% to 15% of the sample belongs to the ten largest clones.

Each collaborating institution followed its own protocols to collect whole blood in K2EDTA tubes. For TCRbeta analysis, collaborator samples were shipped as frozen whole blood, as isolated PBMCs, or as DNA extracted from either sample type. Paper-wide results and their limitations: How much clinical and demographic metadata was included differed by source and by participant, and the metadata was provided uncurated.

This receptor chain uses TRBV24-1 and TRBJ2-5, with 11 bases matching TRBD1. This clonotype was sampled from a human donor in a cohort sampled during active or convalescent COVID-19. The sample consisted of peripheral blood. The DNA sequence follows: TGTGCCACCAGTGATCCCCGGACAGGGGGCCTCCCTCAAGAGACCCAGTACTTC. Its product reads: CATSDPRTGGLPQETQYF.